A single sample gave rise to the 29 T cell receptor beta chains below, sequenced in a study of OX40 agonist ivuxolimab in advanced cancers. Sequencing used immunoSEQ multiplex PCR; TCRdb keeps in-frame clones, though not all of them. The sample lists approximately 40,000 clones, 85% to 90% occurring once. The sample consisted of CD4+ or CD8+ T cells sorted from blood, taken in a trial of the OX40 agonist ivuxolimab. The source is an adult with an advanced solid tumor such as melanoma, head and neck, liver or kidney cancer.

This chain joins TRBV30 and TRBJ2-6; D not certain. V lost 4 bases, J lost 0 bases, and 13 bases lay in between. Germline V gene lookup returns CDR1 GTSNPN and CDR2 SVGIG (reference sequence). The CDR3 consists of 16 residues. For the CDR3, the DNA is TGTGCCTGGAACCACCGAACACCCTCTGGGGCCAACGTCCTGACTTTC. It encodes CAWNHRTPSGANVLTF.

This clone is a singleton in its sample. V usage is TRBV19 and J usage is TRBJ2-2; no clear D. Per germline, CDR1 LNHDA and CDR2 SQIVND (reference sequence). V was shortened by 8 bases and J by 6 bases, with 7 bases between the two germline ends. The CDR3 consists of 11 residues. CDR3 amino acids: CASPDAGELFF. CDR3 nucleotide sequence: TGTGCCAGTCCGGACGCCGGGGAGCTGTTTTTT.

The rearrangement joins TRBV6-6 to TRBJ2-3, with a weak D call TRBD1 (5 bases). CDR3 length: 14 amino acids. Germline CDR1 is MNHNY and CDR2 is SVGAGI (reference sequence). The germline V and J ends were trimmed by 2 bases and 4 bases, with 10 bases remaining between them. This chain's CDR3 is CASSYVQGSDTQYF. The CDR3, as DNA: TGTGCCAGCAGTTACGTTCAGGGATCAGATACGCAGTATTTT.

This clone was seen more than once but under ten times. The rearrangement joins TRBV7-8 to TRBJ1-2, with unresolved D. CDR3 length: 12 amino acids. In germline, CDR1 is SGHVS, CDR2 FQNEAQ. V gave up 5 bases and J gave up 8 bases, with 12 bases separating them. DNA of the CDR3: TGTGCCAGCAGCCCCATCCTGGCCGGCTACACCTTC. Amino acids: CASSPILAGYTF.

About this clone itself: Compared with germline, one end of the junction differs, possibly owing to a read error. Other DNA sequences in the same sample also yield this CDR3. CDR3 DNA sequence: TGTGCTAGCAGTGAAAGAGAAACAGGGCAATTCTCCTACGAGCAGTACTTC. Its protein is CASSERETGQFSYEQYF. V and J are TRBV6-1 and TRBJ2-7; perhaps TRBD1 as D (6 bases). This CDR3 has 17 residues. CDR1 is MNHNS, CDR2 SASEGT, per germline.

The V and J genes are TRBV19 and TRBJ2-1; 10 nucleotides match TRBD2. CDR3 length: 15 residues. V shed 3 bases, J shed 7 bases, and the junction held 6 bases outside the gene matches. CDR1 is LNHDA, CDR2 SQIVND, per germline (reference sequence). CDR3 nucleotide sequence: TGTGCCAGTAGTATTGGGCTAGCGGGAGTGAATGAGCAGTTCTTC. It encodes CASSIGLAGVNEQFF.

The chain uses TRBV7-9 and TRBJ1-1; 7 bases are shared with TRBD1. Looked up from germline, CDR1 is SEHNR and CDR2 is FQNEAQ (reference sequence). There are 15 residues in the CDR3. Germline trimming cut 0 bases from V and 7 bases from J; bases unmatched to any gene: 8. The CDR3 bases are TGTGCCAGCAGCTTAGCTGTAGGGGGCCGGGATGAAGCTTTCTTT. Protein product: CASSLAVGGRDEAFF.

The rearrangement uses TRBV7-8 and TRBJ2-7, with unresolved D. The germline V gene encodes CDR1 SGHVS and CDR2 FQNEAQ. V shed 3 bases and J shed 1 base, with 1 base lying between them. The CDR3 runs 11 residues. The CDR3 protein is CASSFSYEQYF. The CDR3 DNA reads as TGTGCCAGCAGCTTTTCCTACGAGCAGTACTTC.

The rearrangement links TRBV28 to TRBJ1-1, with D possibly matching TRBD1 (6 bases). Trimming stripped 3 bases from V and 4 bases from J, with 27 bases between. There are 19 residues in the CDR3. Germline assignment: CDR1 MDHEN and CDR2 SYDVKM. CDR3 in amino acids: CASSFPSLIMGAWGTEAFF. CDR3 nucleotide sequence: TGTGCCAGCAGTTTTCCCAGCCTGATTATGGGGGCATGGGGCACTGAAGCTTTCTTT. Based on the CDR3 plus reference TRBV28 and TRBJ1-1, the full variable domain is DVKVTQSSRYLVKRTGEKVFLECVQDMDHENMFWYRQDPGLGLRLIYFSYDVKMKEKGDIPEGYSVSREKKERFSLILESASTNQTSMYLCASSFPSLIMGAWGTEAFFGQGTRLTVV.

This clone appeared once. J is TRBJ2-7 and V is TRBV20-1; TRBD1 might be the D (5 bases). CDR1 DFQATT and CDR2 SNEGSKA come from the germline V gene (reference sequence). V was shortened by 7 bases and J by 3 bases, with 10 bases between the two germline ends. The CDR3 totals 11 residues. The CDR3 sequence: CSVRVGYEQYF. CDR3 nucleotide sequence: TGCAGTGTCAGGGTGGGCTACGAGCAGTACTTC.

The chain uses TRBV6-5 and TRBJ2-7, with 13 positions matching TRBD2. The CDR3 is 15 amino acids. Germline V CDR1 and CDR2: MNHEY, SVGAGI. Trimming cost V 6 bases and J 2 bases; bases outside gene matches: 4. The CDR3 coding sequence is TGTGCCAGCAGCCCCGGGACTAGCGGGACCTACGAGCAGTACTTC. Translated: CASSPGTSGTYEQYF.

The chain uses TRBV6-6 and TRBJ2-2; no firm D call. The V and J ends lost 6 bases and 3 bases respectively, with 8 bases between them. Germline CDR1 and CDR2: MNHNY and SVGAGI (reference sequence). The length of the CDR3 is 13 residues. CDR3 in DNA: TGTGCCAGCAGGGCAGGTTACACCGGGGAGCTGTTTTTT. This sequence encodes CASRAGYTGELFF.

The chain joins TRBV5-6 to TRBJ1-1, with D possibly TRBD1 on 6 matching bases. V was pared by 2 bases and J by 3 bases, with 8 bases between. The CDR3 length is 13 residues. CDR1 SGHDT and CDR2 YYEEEE come from the germline V gene. CDR3 nucleotide sequence: TGTGCCAGCAGCTTCGACAGGCACACTGAAGCTTTCTTT. It is translated as CASSFDRHTEAFF. Drawing the rest from reference TRBV5-6 and TRBJ1-1, the complete variable domain is DAGVTQSPTHLIKTRGQQVTLRCSPKSGHDTVSWYQQALGQGPQFIFQYYEEEERQRGNFPDRFSGHQFPNYSSELNVNALLLGDSALYLCASSFDRHTEAFFGQGTRLTVV.

This rearrangement joins TRBV7-9 to TRBJ2-2, with D perhaps matching TRBD2 (5 bases). The V end was cut by 7 bases, the J end by 5 bases, with 17 bases between. The V gene's germline CDR1 is SEHNR and CDR2 FQNEAQ (reference sequence). CDR3 length: 15 amino acids. The CDR3 nucleotides read TGTGCCAGCACTCGTGAGGGAGATTGGACCGGGGAGCTGTTTTTT. Translated, it gives CASTREGDWTGELFF.

This rearrangement joins TRBV6-5 to TRBJ2-5; D is undetermined. V was pared by 0 bases and J by 3 bases, with 8 bases between. CDR1 MNHEY and CDR2 SVGAGI come from the germline V gene. The CDR3 length is 14 residues. Here the CDR3 reads CASSYSFQEETQYF. In DNA, the CDR3 is TGTGCCAGCAGTTACTCGTTTCAGGAAGAGACCCAGTACTTC.

The rearrangement uses TRBV27 and TRBJ1-5; possible D gene TRBD1, 5 bases. CDR1 is MNHEY, CDR2 SMNVEV, per germline (reference sequence). This CDR3 has 13 residues. V dropped 3 bases and J dropped 7 bases, with 10 bases sitting between them. The chain's CDR3 is CASSFAGWQPQHF. CDR3 bases: TGTGCCAGCAGTTTCGCAGGGTGGCAGCCCCAGCATTTT.

The chain employs TRBV27 and TRBJ2-1, with D unresolved. Looked up from germline, CDR1 is MNHEY and CDR2 is SMNVEV (reference sequence). The V and J ends lost 5 bases and 7 bases respectively, with 9 bases between them. The CDR3 is 12 residues long. CDR3 protein: CASSPSGNEQFF. The CDR3 DNA reads TGTGCCAGCAGTCCGTCGGGTAATGAGCAGTTCTTC.

V is TRBV28 and J is TRBJ2-7; 12 bases map to TRBD2. V trimming: 6 bases; J trimming: 2 bases; junction bases outside the gene matches: 2. This CDR3 contains 14 residues. The germline V gene has CDR1 MDHEN and CDR2 SYDVKM. The CDR3 DNA reads as TGTGCCAGCAGGGGACTAGCGGGTACCTACGAGCAGTACTTC. This translates into CASRGLAGTYEQYF.

This rearrangement joins TRBV7-2 to TRBJ2-1; 9 nucleotides line up with TRBD2. The CDR3 contains 19 residues. V lost 4 bases to trimming and J lost 3 bases; unmatched junction nucleotides: 16. The germline V gene has CDR1 SGHTA and CDR2 FQGNSA. This CDR3 is CASSSISKSLAGYYNEQFF. The CDR3 nucleotides are TGTGCCAGCAGCTCCATTTCTAAATCACTAGCGGGCTACTACAATGAGCAGTTCTTC.

The rearrangement joins TRBV5-1 to TRBJ2-1; D uncertain. This CDR3 has 15 residues. V was cut by 0 bases and J by 4 bases, with 11 bases left in between. The V gene's germline CDR1 is SGHRS and CDR2 YFSETQ. DNA for the CDR3: TGCGCCAGCAGCTTGGTGAGCTGGGGTTACAATGAGCAGTTCTTC. It yields the protein CASSLVSWGYNEQFF.

The chain couples TRBV4-1 to TRBJ2-2; maybe TRBD1 (5 bases). V was clipped by 7 bases and J by 5 bases, with 8 bases between them. CDR1 MGHRA and CDR2 YSYEKL come from the germline V gene. The CDR3 is 12 amino acids. The CDR3: CASTPGTGELFF. CDR3 nucleotides: TGCGCCAGCACTCCAGGGACCGGGGAGCTGTTTTTT.

The gene calls are TRBV7-3 and TRBJ2-5, with 10 bases aligning to TRBD1. This CDR3 region has 15 residues. Unmatched junction bases numbered 2, after V lost 0 bases and J lost 4 bases. Looked up from germline, CDR1 is SGHTA and CDR2 is FQGTGA. CDR3: CASSLTDRGAETQYF. CDR3 nucleotide sequence: TGTGCCAGCAGCTTAACGGACAGGGGGGCAGAGACCCAGTACTTC. Supplemented by reference TRBV7-3 and TRBJ2-5, the full variable domain reads GAGVSQTPSNKVTEKGKYVELRCDPISGHTALYWYRQSLGQGPEFLIYFQGTGAADDSGLPNDRFFAVRPEGSVSTLKIQRTERGDSAVYLCASSLTDRGAETQYFGPGTRLLVL.

The gene calls are TRBV5-1 and TRBJ1-1; a possible D gene is TRBD1 (5 bases). Germline loops: CDR1 SGHRS, CDR2 YFSETQ. This CDR3 region has 16 residues. With 2 bases removed from V and 1 base from J, the gap between germline ends came to 15 bases. CDR3 loop: CASSLGSRDSNTEAFF. CDR3 DNA sequence: TGCGCCAGCAGCTTAGGTTCGCGGGACTCGAACACTGAAGCTTTCTTT. Drawing the rest from reference TRBV5-1 and TRBJ1-1, the complete variable domain is KAGVTQTPRYLIKTRGQQVTLSCSPISGHRSVSWYQQTPGQGLQFLFEYFSETQRNKGNFPGRFSGRQFSNSRSEMNVSTLELGDSALYLCASSLGSRDSNTEAFFGQGTRLTVV.

The chain combines TRBV5-4 with TRBJ2-7; D uncertain. CDR1 and CDR2 (germline): SGHNT, YYREEE (reference sequence). There are 14 residues in the CDR3. Trimming pared 1 base from V and 5 bases from J, leaving 13 bases between. In DNA form, the CDR3 reads TGTGCCAGCAGCTTGTTGGTCAGATCGGACGAGCAGTACTTC. Protein sequence: CASSLLVRSDEQYF.

V and J are TRBV7-6 and TRBJ2-1; 8 bases are a match to TRBD2. Trimming removed 2 bases from V and 0 bases from J; junction bases left unmatched: 9. This CDR3 has 18 residues. The germline CDR1 and CDR2 sequences are SGHVS and FNYEAQ. For the CDR3, the DNA is TGTGCCAGCAGCTTATTCGCAGCCGGGACTAGCTCCTACAATGAGCAGTTCTTC. As protein: CASSLFAAGTSSYNEQFF. Using reference TRBV7-6 and TRBJ2-1 for the parts outside the CDR3, the full variable domain is GAGVSQSPRYKVTKRGQDVALRCDPISGHVSLYWYRQALGQGPEFLTYFNYEAQQDKSGLPNDRFSAERPEGSISTLTIQRTEQRDSAMYRCASSLFAAGTSSYNEQFFGPGTRLTVL.

This clone has a single count. The chain uses TRBV28 and TRBJ2-2, with 7 bases fitting TRBD1. CDR3 length: 13 residues. V was pared by 6 bases and J by 5 bases, with 3 bases of the junction left unmatched. Per the germline V gene, CDR1 is MDHEN and CDR2 is SYDVKM. CDR3: CASRATGTGELFF. The CDR3 nucleotides are TGTGCCAGCAGAGCGACAGGGACCGGGGAGCTGTTTTTT.

This sequence joins TRBV4-2 and TRBJ2-1, with TRBD2 matching 9 bases. Germline V gene lookup returns CDR1 LGHNA and CDR2 YNFKEQ. This CDR3 spans 17 amino acids. Trimming cost V 4 bases and J 2 bases; bases outside gene matches: 9. The CDR3 reads CASSPDIAGDTYNEQFF. The DNA for the CDR3 is TGTGCCAGCAGCCCAGATATAGCGGGAGACACCTACAATGAGCAGTTCTTC.

This clone was seen only a few times. Distinct nucleotide sequences in the sample also encode this CDR3. The chain is built from TRBV28 and TRBJ1-1, with D unclear. The CDR3 has 13 amino acids. V gave up 1 base and J gave up 1 base, with 4 bases separating them. Germline V lookup: CDR1 MDHEN, CDR2 SYDVKM. The CDR3 DNA sequence: TGTGCCAGCAGTTTATCACGGAACACTGAAGCTTTCTTT. As protein: CASSLSRNTEAFF.

This chain uses TRBV7-9 with TRBJ2-1, with 9 bases identical to TRBD2. Germline V gene lookup returns CDR1 SEHNR and CDR2 FQNEAQ (reference sequence). The CDR3 covers 15 residues. J was trimmed by 7 bases and V by 5 bases; bases with no gene match: 9. The CDR3 nucleotides read TGTGCCAGCAGCCTTTCTGAGCGGGAGGTGAATGAGCAGTTCTTC. The encoded protein is CASSLSEREVNEQFF.